This TCR beta chain was recovered during a study of cytomegalovirus exposure and HLA in healthy donors. Study-level findings and limits: In a later analysis, compared with equally common non-associated chains, HLA-associated beta chains were more expanded.

PCR amplification relied on 60 Vbeta primers (plus 13 Jbeta primers). Libraries were prepared by immunoSEQ multiplex PCR; TCRdb keeps only in-frame clonotypes and omits some of them. Of tens of thousands of clones in the sample, around 73% are singletons; the top ten hold 4.5% to 5.5%. Points on this clone: The antigen is not known.

Sequencing input: PBMCs. The source is a man between 45 and 60 years old in good health and CMV-seronegative.

CDR3 sequence reads: CASSRIQGNEQFF. The CDR3 DNA reads TGTGCCAGCAGCCGAATACAGGGGAATGAGCAGTTCTTC. This sequence joins TRBV11-3 and TRBJ2-1; TRBD1 aligns across 7 bases. The V gene end was trimmed by 5 bases and the J gene end by 7 bases; junction bases not matched to a gene: 5. This CDR3 is 13 amino acids long. Germline V gene sequence: CDR1 SGHNT, CDR2 YENEEA.